The 10 T cell receptor beta chains presented below share a single source sample, sequenced in a study of blood T cell repertoires in COVID-19. Only in-frame clones appear in the TCRdb table, and some are missing; sequencing was by immunoSEQ multiplex PCR. In the table there are hundreds of thousands of clones, over 85% of which are singletons. Material: peripheral blood. Every receptor here comes from a woman aged 25 to 39 with COVID-19, enrolled during active disease.

J is TRBJ2-7 and V is TRBV28; 7 bases align to TRBD1. This CDR3 comprises 16 residues. Germline CDR1 is MDHEN and CDR2 is SYDVKM. Trimming removed 4 bases from V and 0 bases from J; junction bases left unmatched: 9. CDR3 amino acids: CASSSLGQVDSYEQYF. The CDR3 region has the DNA TGTGCCAGCAGTTCCCTAGGACAGGTCGACTCCTACGAGCAGTACTTC.

A single count supports this clone. The chain carries TRBV28 and TRBJ1-5; 9 positions match TRBD1. The CDR3 runs 16 residues. V shed 8 bases, J shed 7 bases, and the junction held 15 bases outside the gene matches. The germline gives CDR1 MDHEN, CDR2 SYDVKM. CDR3 coding DNA: TGTGCCAGCCCCCCGGGTGGGGGGACAGGGCACCAGCCCCAGCATTTT. Its translation is CASPPGGGTGHQPQHF.

The CDR3 protein is CSASRIPGGWDDEQYF. The CDR3 nucleotides read TGCAGTGCTAGTAGGATCCCAGGGGGCTGGGATGACGAGCAGTACTTC. The V gene is TRBV20-1, the J gene TRBJ2-7; 8 bases are a match to TRBD1. With V trimmed by 3 bases and J by 5 bases, 15 bases remained unmatched. The CDR3 contains 16 residues. Germline V gives CDR1 DFQATT, CDR2 SNEGSKA (reference sequence).

This clone has just one count. The chain joins TRBV4-1 to TRBJ2-5, with 12 bases lining up with TRBD2. This CDR3 contains 22 residues. The J segment lost 0 bases and the V segment lost 4 bases, leaving 21 bases of the junction unmatched. Germline CDR1 reads MGHRA; CDR2 reads YSYEKL. The CDR3 coding sequence is TGCGCCAGCAGCCCACCCACAATCGGACTAGCGGGGCAGCACTCGTACCAAGAGACCCAGTACTTC. Encoded protein: CASSPPTIGLAGQHSYQETQYF.

The sample holds one count of this clone. This chain links TRBV5-1 with TRBJ1-6; 7 positions match TRBD1. This CDR3 is built from 17 residues. V was pared by 1 base and J by 5 bases, with 9 bases of the junction left unmatched. Germline-derived CDR1 and CDR2 are SGHRS and YFSETQ. The CDR3 reads CASSLMDRWTDNSPLHF. CDR3 coding DNA: TGCGCCAGCAGCTTGATGGACAGGTGGACCGATAATTCACCCCTCCACTTT.

The rearrangement links TRBV5-1 to TRBJ2-1, with D tentatively TRBD2 (5 bases). Germline V CDR1 and CDR2: SGHRS, YFSETQ. The V end was cut by 4 bases, the J end by 4 bases, with 15 bases between. CDR3 size: 15 residues. The CDR3, as DNA: TGCGCCAGCAGCCCAGGACTGATGAAGTACAATGAGCAGTTCTTC. Translating gives CASSPGLMKYNEQFF.

The rearrangement joins TRBV15 to TRBJ1-5, with TRBD1 matching over 10 bases. CDR1 is LNHNV, CDR2 YYDKDF, per germline (reference sequence). V was pared by 0 bases and J by 2 bases, with 1 base of the junction left unmatched. The length of the CDR3 is 16 residues. CDR3 nucleotides: TGTGCCACCAGCAGAGAGACAGGGGGCGGCAATCAGCCCCAGCATTTT. Translated, it gives CATSRETGGGNQPQHF.

This clone was seen more than once but under ten times. This rearrangement joins TRBV7-9 to TRBJ2-7; TRBD1 might be the D (5 bases). CDR1 SEHNR and CDR2 FQNEAQ come from the germline V gene (reference sequence). The CDR3 spans 12 residues. V lost 5 bases and J lost 3, with 8 bases in between. The CDR3 region is CASSDQGYEQYF. DNA for the CDR3: TGTGCCAGCAGCGATCAGGGCTACGAGCAGTACTTC.

This chain uses TRBV29-1 with TRBJ1-2; 7 bases are a match to TRBD1. V was clipped by 5 bases and J by 6 bases; unmatched bases: 12. Germline CDR1 SQVTM, CDR2 ANQGSEA. The length of the CDR3 is 14 residues. CDR3 in DNA: TGCAGCGTTACCCTGAGACAGGGCAGCCATGGCTACACCTTC. It specifies CSVTLRQGSHGYTF. The full variable domain, in which reference TRBV29-1 and TRBJ1-2 provide the parts outside the CDR3, is SAVISQKPSRDICQRGTSLTIQCQVDSQVTMMFWYRQQPGQSLTLIATANQGSEATYESGFVIDKFPISRPNLTFSTLTVSNMSPEDSSIYLCSVTLRQGSHGYTFGSGTRLTVV.

CDR3: CAINGQGGTEAFF. Here the CDR3 DNA reads TGTGCCATCAACGGACAGGGTGGCACTGAAGCTTTCTTT. This chain connects TRBV10-3 to TRBJ1-1; 8 positions agree with TRBD1. This CDR3 region has 13 residues. Trimming cost V 7 bases and J 4 bases; bases outside gene matches: 5. The V gene's germline CDR1 is ENHRY and CDR2 SYGVKD.